The 10 T cell receptor beta chains presented below share a single source sample, sequenced in a study of shared clonotypes between healthy human individuals. Naive CD8 cells were CD45RO-negative, positively selected for CCR7, excluding terminally differentiated effector memory CD45RA+ cells. Only in-frame clones appear in the TCRdb table, and some are missing; sequencing was by immunoSEQ multiplex PCR. The repertoire holds around 560,000 clones, with around 96% as singletons. Sequenced sample: naive CD8+ T cells sorted from blood. Receptor source: a woman aged 30 to 39 in good health.

This clone was counted a single time. The V and J genes are TRBV27 and TRBJ1-4; D is unclear. Germline assignment: CDR1 MNHEY and CDR2 SMNVEV (reference sequence). The CDR3 spans 15 residues. Trimming stripped 2 bases from V and 6 bases from J, with 13 bases between. In DNA form, the CDR3 reads TGTGCCAGCAGTTTACAGCGGGCCACCCATGAAAAACTGTTTTTT. Its translation: CASSLQRATHEKLFF.

This chain connects TRBV7-9 to TRBJ2-7, with D unclear. The CDR3 contains 13 residues. Germline V gene sequence: CDR1 SEHNR, CDR2 FQNEAQ (reference sequence). Trimming stripped 1 base from V and 4 bases from J, with 8 bases between. Here the CDR3 reads CASSLDSLYEQYF. The CDR3 coding sequence is TGTGCCAGCAGCTTAGACTCCCTGTACGAGCAGTACTTC.

The count of this clone is one. Other nucleotide sequences from this sample produce the same CDR3. V gene TRBV7-7 combines with J gene TRBJ2-1; tentatively, D is TRBD2 (6 bases). This CDR3 contains 13 residues. Germline CDR1 SSHAT, CDR2 FNYEAQ (reference sequence). Trimming removed 8 bases at V and 0 bases at J, with 8 bases between. The CDR3 DNA follows: TGTGCCAGCTCTAGCGACTCCTACAATGAGCAGTTCTTC. It encodes CASSSDSYNEQFF.

The table lists this clone with a count of one. The J gene is TRBJ2-1, the V gene TRBV2; 11 bases map to TRBD2. CDR3 size: 15 residues. The germline V gene has CDR1 SNHLY and CDR2 FYNNEI. V lost 6 bases, J lost 7 bases, and 8 bases stayed unmatched. The CDR3 region has the DNA TGTGCCAGCAGCACCACTGGGACTAGCGGTAATGAGCAGTTCTTC. Its protein product is CASSTTGTSGNEQFF.

The gene calls are TRBV28 and TRBJ2-5; 10 bases line up with TRBD1. V was clipped by 3 bases and J by 2 bases; unmatched bases: 6. There are 16 residues in the CDR3. Germline V gene lookup returns CDR1 MDHEN and CDR2 SYDVKM. CDR3 in amino acids: CASSFEGTGAQETQYF. The CDR3 coding sequence is TGTGCCAGCAGTTTTGAAGGGACAGGGGCTCAAGAGACCCAGTACTTC.

This clone was seen a single time. For the CDR3, the DNA is TGTGCCAGTAGTATAGATGGGACAGGGCGTAATGAAAAACTGTTTTTT. Translated: CASSIDGTGRNEKLFF. The chain joins TRBV19 to TRBJ1-4; 9 positions agree with TRBD1. The CDR3 contains 16 residues. In germline, CDR1 is LNHDA, CDR2 SQIVND (reference sequence). V lost 0 bases to trimming and J lost 4 bases; unmatched junction nucleotides: 3.

The V gene is TRBV19, the J gene TRBJ2-7; D is unclear. The CDR3 is made up of 12 amino acids. From germline, CDR1 is LNHDA and CDR2 SQIVND (reference sequence). V was trimmed by 10 bases and J by 0 bases, leaving 10 bases between them. The CDR3 spells CATSLDSYEQYF. Written as DNA, the CDR3 is TGTGCCACCAGCCTCGACTCCTACGAGCAGTACTTC. The full variable domain, with the rest looked up from reference TRBV19 and TRBJ2-7, is DGGITQSPKYLFRKEGQNVTLSCEQNLNHDAMYWYRQDPGQGLRLIYYSQIVNDFQKGDIAEGYSVSREKKESFPLTVTSAQKNPTAFYLCATSLDSYEQYFGPGTRLTVT.

This chain links TRBV27 with TRBJ2-7; D ambiguous. The CDR3 extends over 12 amino acids. Germline-derived CDR1 and CDR2 are MNHEY and SMNVEV (reference sequence). Trimming took off 2 bases at V and 0 bases at J, with 2 bases between the two ends. The CDR3 region is CASSLPSYEQYF. As DNA, the CDR3 is TGTGCCAGCAGTTTACCCTCCTACGAGCAGTACTTC.

V is TRBV11-3 and J is TRBJ2-2; 16 nucleotides align to TRBD2. The CDR3 is 17 amino acids. V shed 5 bases and J 3 bases; nucleotides not matched to a gene: 3. Germline CDR1 reads SGHNT; CDR2 reads YENEEA. The CDR3 sequence is CASSPGLAGGYTGELFF. The CDR3 DNA reads TGTGCCAGCAGCCCGGGACTAGCGGGAGGGTACACCGGGGAGCTGTTTTTT.

The chain carries TRBV21-1 and TRBJ2-5; TRBD1, the table's D call, was not compared with the DNA. TRBV21-1 is labeled a pseudogene. The CDR3 covers 13 residues. CDR3 sequence (DNA): TGTGCCAGCAGCAAGACAATCCAAGAGACCCAGTACTTC. It yields the protein CASSKTIQETQYF.